These 16 T cell receptor beta chains were all obtained from the same sample, sequenced in a study of T cells after yellow fever vaccination. TCRdb ran MiXCR on the 5' RACE reads and lists one entry per CDR3 protein. Seen here are some 560,000 distinct CDR3 sequences, roughly a sixth observed once, and the top ten hold 15% to 20%. The starting material was PBMCs, obtained 5 days after the first yellow fever vaccination. The origin of the receptors is a man aged 18 to 35 who received the YFV17D yellow fever vaccine.

This clonotype was seen more than once but under ten times. This chain uses TRBV5-1 with TRBJ1-1; 7 positions agree with TRBD1. The CDR3 is 16 residues long. Germline lookup yields CDR1 SGHRS and CDR2 YFSETQ. V lost 0 bases to trimming and J lost 3 bases; unmatched junction nucleotides: 8. CDR3 sequence (DNA): TGCGCCAGCAGCTTGGATCCCCGGGACAGATACACTGAAGCTTTCTTT. This encodes CASSLDPRDRYTEAFF.

The genes are TRBV5-6 and TRBJ2-3; 7 bases agree with TRBD2. With 5 bases clipped from V and 6 bases from J, the junction kept 6 bases outside the gene matches. Germline values: CDR1 SGHDT, CDR2 YYEEEE. The CDR3 consists of 13 residues. The CDR3 sequence is CASRPRLADTQYF. CDR3 DNA sequence: TGTGCCAGCAGACCCCGACTAGCTGATACGCAGTATTTT. The whole variable domain, remainder taken from reference TRBV5-6 and TRBJ2-3, is DAGVTQSPTHLIKTRGQQVTLRCSPKSGHDTVSWYQQALGQGPQFIFQYYEEEERQRGNFPDRFSGHQFPNYSSELNVNALLLGDSALYLCASRPRLADTQYFGPGTRLTVL.

V is TRBV7-8 and J is TRBJ2-4; 10 positions match TRBD1. The V gene's germline CDR1 is SGHVS and CDR2 FQNEAQ. Trimming cost V 5 bases and J 3 bases; bases outside gene matches: 4. There are 15 residues in the CDR3. Written as DNA, the CDR3 is TGTGCCAGCAGCCTCGGGACAGGGGTCAAAAACATTCAGTACTTC. Protein: CASSLGTGVKNIQYF.

In this sample, this clonotype turned up many times. The chain has TRBV12-3 or TRBV12-4 and TRBJ2-2; D is unclear. The CDR3 extends over 15 amino acids. Between the trimmed V and J ends, which lost 4 bases and 6 bases, there was a span of 15 bases. CDR3 loop: CASSYLQGGAGELFF. The CDR3 bases are TGTGCCAGCAGTTACCTCCAAGGTGGAGCCGGGGAGCTGTTTTTT.

The J gene is TRBJ2-2, the V gene TRBV5-5, with D possibly TRBD2 on 6 matching bases. The CDR3 extends over 16 amino acids. Per the germline V gene, CDR1 is SGHKS and CDR2 is YYEKEE (reference sequence). V gave up 5 bases and J gave up 5 bases, with 19 bases separating them. In DNA, the CDR3 is TGTGCCAGCAGACAAAACTGGGCGGGGATTACCGGGGAGCTGTTTTTT. Its protein is CASRQNWAGITGELFF.

The chain is built from TRBV29-1 and TRBJ1-1; D call uncertain. Trimming took off 1 base at V and 4 bases at J, with 7 bases between the two ends. This CDR3 has 12 residues. Germline V gene lookup returns CDR1 SQVTM and CDR2 ANQGSEA. The CDR3 nucleotides read TGCAGCGTTGAAGGCCCAGGCACTGAAGCTTTCTTT. Protein: CSVEGPGTEAFF.

This clonotype has more than one count but fewer than ten. V usage is TRBV11-1 and J usage is TRBJ2-1; maybe TRBD2 (6 bases). The V end was cut by 1 base, the J end by 9 bases, with 19 bases between. This CDR3 contains 16 residues. Germline-derived CDR1 and CDR2 are SGHAT and FQDESV (reference sequence). Here the CDR3 reads CASSLVAAGKAGEQFF. CDR3 DNA: TGTGCCAGCAGCTTAGTAGCGGCAGGCAAGGCGGGTGAGCAGTTCTTC. Together with reference TRBV11-1 and TRBJ2-1, the CDR3 gives the full variable domain: EAEVAQSPRYKITEKSQAVAFWCDPISGHATLYWYRQILGQGPELLVQFQDESVVDDSQLPKDRFSAERLKGVDSTLKIQPAELGDSAMYLCASSLVAAGKAGEQFFGPGTRLTVL.

In this sample, this clonotype turned up a few times. The rearrangement links TRBV2 to TRBJ2-3, with 8 bases lining up with TRBD2. This CDR3 region has 14 residues. V dropped 5 bases and J dropped 6; count of bases not matched to a gene: 7. Germline V gene lookup returns CDR1 SNHLY and CDR2 FYNNEI. The CDR3 sequence is CASSLSGGWDTQYF. The CDR3 DNA sequence: TGTGCCAGCAGTCTAAGCGGGGGATGGGATACGCAGTATTTT.

This clonotype came up a few times. The chain couples TRBV29-1 to TRBJ2-1; 7 bases match TRBD1. The CDR3 has 12 residues. V dropped 6 bases and J dropped 8; count of bases not matched to a gene: 7. Germline CDR1 reads SQVTM; CDR2 reads ANQGSEA. The DNA of the CDR3 is TGCAGCGTGCATCGACAGGGAGATGAGCAGTTCTTC. It encodes CSVHRQGDEQFF.

The gene calls are TRBV12-3 or TRBV12-4 and TRBJ1-2, with D maybe TRBD1 (5 bases). Deletions cut 5 bases from V and 0 bases from J, with 13 bases between. CDR3 length: 15 residues. The CDR3 DNA reads as TGTGCCAGCAGTCCATCCACGACAGCTAACTATGGCTACACCTTC. Translation gives CASSPSTTANYGYTF.

This clonotype occurred a few times. The chain couples TRBV6-5 to TRBJ1-4; a weak D match, TRBD1 (5 bases). The germline V gene encodes CDR1 MNHEY and CDR2 SVGAGI. The CDR3 sequence is 14 residues long. V dropped 0 bases and J dropped 7 bases, with 9 bases sitting between them. Written as DNA, the CDR3 is TGTGCCAGCAGTTACTCGGTCGGGGGTGAAAAACTGTTTTTT. Protein product: CASSYSVGGEKLFF.

This clonotype was counted a few times. This chain uses TRBV20-1 with TRBJ1-1; possibly TRBD1 for D (6 bases). Germline assignment: CDR1 DFQATT and CDR2 SNEGSKA (reference sequence). V was clipped by 3 bases and J by 12 bases, with 20 bases between them. The CDR3 totals 13 residues. In DNA, the CDR3 is TGCAGTGCTAGTGGCCAAAACCGGGACAAATCTTTCTTT. This sequence encodes CSASGQNRDKSFF.

V gene TRBV20-1 combines with J gene TRBJ2-1; D is ambiguous. Germline V lookup: CDR1 DFQATT, CDR2 SNEGSKA (reference sequence). There are 13 residues in the CDR3. Deletions cut 3 bases from V and 0 bases from J, with 6 bases between. Here the CDR3 reads CSASRISYNEQFF. CDR3 DNA sequence: TGCAGTGCTAGCAGGATCTCCTACAATGAGCAGTTCTTC.

The V call is TRBV15, the J call TRBJ1-1, with 11 bases identical to TRBD1. The CDR3 spans 17 residues. Per the germline V gene, CDR1 is LNHNV and CDR2 is YYDKDF (reference sequence). V trimming: 5 bases; J trimming: 3 bases; junction bases outside the gene matches: 11. In nucleotides, the CDR3 is TGTGCCACCAGCTCTACCCGGGACAGGGGGAGGGACACTGAAGCTTTCTTT. Its translation is CATSSTRDRGRDTEAFF.

This sequence joins TRBV20-1 and TRBJ1-2; D may be TRBD1 (5 bases). The V gene's germline CDR1 is DFQATT and CDR2 SNEGSKA (reference sequence). Trimming left V 5 bases short and J 8 bases short, with 18 bases between. The CDR3 loop spans 13 amino acids. The CDR3 bases are TGCAGTGCTTCCCTTGTCAGGGTGGACGGCTACACCTTC. It translates to CSASLVRVDGYTF.

This clonotype occurred a few times. V is TRBV29-1 and J is TRBJ2-7; D remains ambiguous. V was clipped by 4 bases and J by 0 bases, with 10 bases between them. The V gene's germline CDR1 is SQVTM and CDR2 ANQGSEA. The CDR3 extends over 13 amino acids. As DNA, the CDR3 is TGCAGCGTTGGATGGCACCACTCCTACGAGCAGTACTTC. Its protein product is CSVGWHHSYEQYF.